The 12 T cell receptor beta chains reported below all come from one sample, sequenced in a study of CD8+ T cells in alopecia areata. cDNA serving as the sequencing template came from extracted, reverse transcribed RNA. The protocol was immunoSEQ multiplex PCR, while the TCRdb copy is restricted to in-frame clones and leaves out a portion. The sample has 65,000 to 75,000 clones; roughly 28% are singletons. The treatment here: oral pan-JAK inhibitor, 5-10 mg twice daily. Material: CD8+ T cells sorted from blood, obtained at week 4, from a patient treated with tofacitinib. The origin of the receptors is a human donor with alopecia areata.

CDR3 nucleotide sequence: TGTGCCAGCAGTAGCAGGGGAGAGACCCAGTACTTC. Amino acid sequence: CASSSRGETQYF. V gene TRBV25-1 combines with J gene TRBJ2-5; D is possibly TRBD1 (6 bases). Germline values: CDR1 MGHDK, CDR2 SYGVNS. V was trimmed by 5 bases and J by 4 bases, leaving 8 bases between them. The CDR3 is 12 residues long.

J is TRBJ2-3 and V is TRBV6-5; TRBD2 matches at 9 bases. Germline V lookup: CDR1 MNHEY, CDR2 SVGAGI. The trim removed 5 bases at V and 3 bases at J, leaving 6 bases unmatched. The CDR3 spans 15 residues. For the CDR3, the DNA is TGTGCCAGCAGTCCAAGCGGGAGGTCTACAGATACGCAGTATTTT. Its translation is CASSPSGRSTDTQYF.

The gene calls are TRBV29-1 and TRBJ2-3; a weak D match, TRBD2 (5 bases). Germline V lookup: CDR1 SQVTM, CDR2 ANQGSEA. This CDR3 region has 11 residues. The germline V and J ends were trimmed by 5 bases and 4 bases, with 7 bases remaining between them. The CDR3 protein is CSVPEADTQYF. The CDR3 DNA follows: TGCAGCGTTCCGGAGGCAGATACGCAGTATTTT.

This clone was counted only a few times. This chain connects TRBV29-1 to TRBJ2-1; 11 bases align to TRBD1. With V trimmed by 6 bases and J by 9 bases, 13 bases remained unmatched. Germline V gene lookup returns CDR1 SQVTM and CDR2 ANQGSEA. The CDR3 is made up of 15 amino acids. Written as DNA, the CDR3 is TGCAGCGTCGACATCGGACAGGGGGCTTGGGGTGAGCAGTTCTTC. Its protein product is CSVDIGQGAWGEQFF.

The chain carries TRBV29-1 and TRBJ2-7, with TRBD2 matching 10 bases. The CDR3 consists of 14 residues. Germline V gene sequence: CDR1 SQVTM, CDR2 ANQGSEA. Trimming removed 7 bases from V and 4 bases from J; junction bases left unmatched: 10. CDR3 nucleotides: TGCAGCGCCAAAACTAGCGGGATATCTTACGAGCAGTACTTC. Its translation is CSAKTSGISYEQYF.

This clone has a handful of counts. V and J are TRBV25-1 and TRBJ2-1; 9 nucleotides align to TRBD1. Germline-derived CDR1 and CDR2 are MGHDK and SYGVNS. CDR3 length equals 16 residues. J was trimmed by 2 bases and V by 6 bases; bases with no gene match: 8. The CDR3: CASRGQGPSPYNEQFF. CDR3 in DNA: TGTGCCAGCAGAGGACAGGGGCCTTCCCCCTACAATGAGCAGTTCTTC. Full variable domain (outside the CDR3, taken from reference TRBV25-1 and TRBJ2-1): EADIYQTPRYLVIGTGKKITLECSQTMGHDKMYWYQQDPGMELHLIHYSYGVNSTEKGDLSSESTVSRIRTEHFPLTLESARPSHTSQYLCASRGQGPSPYNEQFFGPGTRLTVL.

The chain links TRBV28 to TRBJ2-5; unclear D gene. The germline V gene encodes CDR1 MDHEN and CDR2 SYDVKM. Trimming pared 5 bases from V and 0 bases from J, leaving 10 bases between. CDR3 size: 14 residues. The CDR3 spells CASSPGTYQETQYF. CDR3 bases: TGTGCCAGCAGTCCCGGTACCTACCAAGAGACCCAGTACTTC.

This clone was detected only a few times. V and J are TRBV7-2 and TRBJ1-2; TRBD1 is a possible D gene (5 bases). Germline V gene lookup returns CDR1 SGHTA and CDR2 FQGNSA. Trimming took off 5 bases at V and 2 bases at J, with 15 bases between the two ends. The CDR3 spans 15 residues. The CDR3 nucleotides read TGTGCCAGCAGCCGGGACCTTGGGATCAACTATGGCTACACCTTC. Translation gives CASSRDLGINYGYTF.

The CDR3 here is CASSDTPLSRDSWDTQYF. The CDR3 coding sequence is TGTGCCAGCAGTGACACTCCGCTGTCTAGAGATTCGTGGGATACGCAGTATTTT. V gene TRBV6-4 combines with J gene TRBJ2-3, with D uncertain. The CDR3 contains 18 residues. Deletions cut 2 bases from V and 6 bases from J, with 24 bases between. The V gene's germline CDR1 is MRHNA and CDR2 SNTAGT.

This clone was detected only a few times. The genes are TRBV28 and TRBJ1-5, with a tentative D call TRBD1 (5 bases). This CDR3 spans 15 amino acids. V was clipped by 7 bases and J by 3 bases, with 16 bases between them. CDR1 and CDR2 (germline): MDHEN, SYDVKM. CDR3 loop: CASIELGGINQPQHF. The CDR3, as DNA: TGTGCCAGCATCGAACTCGGGGGGATCAATCAGCCCCAGCATTTT.

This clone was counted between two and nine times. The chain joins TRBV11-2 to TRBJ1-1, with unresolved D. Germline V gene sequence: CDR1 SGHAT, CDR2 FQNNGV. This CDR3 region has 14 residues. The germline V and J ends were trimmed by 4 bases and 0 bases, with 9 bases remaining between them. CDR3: CASSSRTLNTEAFF. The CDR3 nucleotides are TGTGCCAGCAGCTCCCGGACTCTGAACACTGAAGCTTTCTTT.

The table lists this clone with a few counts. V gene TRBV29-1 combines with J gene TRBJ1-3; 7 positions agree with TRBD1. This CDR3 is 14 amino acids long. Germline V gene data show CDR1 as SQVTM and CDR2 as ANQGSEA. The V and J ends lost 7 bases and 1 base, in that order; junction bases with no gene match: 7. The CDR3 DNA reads TGCAGCGCCCTGACAGGGTTGTCTGGAAACACCATATATTTT. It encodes CSALTGLSGNTIYF.